This entry concerns a single T cell receptor (beta chain). Its specificity is unknown. CDR1 and CDR2 (germline): MNHEY, SVGEGT. Unmatched junction bases numbered 9, after V lost 4 bases and J lost 6 bases. The CDR3 consists of 15 residues. TCRdb processed the reads anew with MiXCR; each CDR3 protein has one entry. The sample includes some 2,100 distinct CDR3 sequences, roughly 15% of them seen just once. This entry is derived from a study of liver allograft versus peripheral blood T cells. In the study overall: Recipients' peripheral blood supplied the T cell receptor repertoires against which those in transplanted livers were compared. Study observations and caveats: In liver allografts, T cell receptor repertoires reportedly differed from the repertoires found in peripheral blood.

This sequence was found in a human patient who had a liver transplant. Certain T cells may be donor cells from the graft. This chain joins TRBV6-2 or TRBV6-3 and TRBJ2-7; 10 bases line up with TRBD1. The chain's CDR3 is CASSFSGTGVGEQYF. CDR3 coding DNA: TGTGCCAGCAGTTTCTCCGGGACAGGGGTAGGCGAGCAGTACTTC.